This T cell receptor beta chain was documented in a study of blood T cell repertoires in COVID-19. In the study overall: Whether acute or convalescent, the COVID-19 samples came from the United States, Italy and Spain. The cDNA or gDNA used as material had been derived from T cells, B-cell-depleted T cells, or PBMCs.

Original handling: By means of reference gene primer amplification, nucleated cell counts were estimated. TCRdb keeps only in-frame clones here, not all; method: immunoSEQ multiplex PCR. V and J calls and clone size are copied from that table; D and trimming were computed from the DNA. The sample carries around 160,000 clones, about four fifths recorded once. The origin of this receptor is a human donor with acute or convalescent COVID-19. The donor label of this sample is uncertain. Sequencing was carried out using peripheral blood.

The CDR3 DNA follows: TGTGCCAGCAGTGTTGACACAGGTAGGGTACAGCCCCAGCATTTT. Its protein product is CASSVDTGRVQPQHF. The genes are TRBV6-4 and TRBJ1-5; perhaps TRBD1 as D (5 bases). The CDR3 runs to 15 residues. The V end lost 4 bases, the J end lost 7 bases, and 17 bases lay between the germline ends. Germline-derived CDR1 and CDR2 are MRHNA and SNTAGT.